This section outlines one T cell receptor (beta chain) sequence together with its context. This record belongs to a study of shared T cell receptors in the human thymus. TCRdb keeps only in-frame clones here, not all; method: immunoSEQ multiplex PCR. The sample has roughly 500,000 clones, approximately 78% seen once. Germline V gives CDR1 LNHNV, CDR2 YYDKDF (reference sequence). V dropped 3 bases and J dropped 5; count of bases not matched to a gene: 7. The CDR3 has 15 amino acids. These records were also assigned to another study, of human thymus T cells. From that study: The authors found apparently biased V and J gene usage in thymic and blood repertoires.

The sequence was collected from a boy in the first two years of life with a congenital heart defect. V and J are TRBV15 and TRBJ2-7; TRBD1 matches at 10 bases. The material sequenced was thymocytes. The CDR3 here is CATSSDGTGVHEQYF. CDR3 coding DNA: TGTGCCACCAGCAGTGATGGGACAGGGGTCCACGAGCAGTACTTC. The complete variable domain, with remaining parts taken from reference TRBV15 and TRBJ2-7, reads DAMVIQNPRYQVTQFGKPVTLSCSQTLNHNVMYWYQQKSSQAPKLLFHYYDKDFNNEADTPDNFQSRRPNTSFCFLDIRSPGLGDTAMYLCATSSDGTGVHEQYFGPGTRLTVT.